This T cell receptor beta chain was profiled in a study of a mutant IDH1 vaccine in newly diagnosed glioma. The CDR3 runs 14 residues. V lost 10 bases, J lost 7 bases, and 7 bases stayed unmatched. Germline lookup yields CDR1 LNHDA and CDR2 SQIVND (reference sequence). Stated time point: week 35, safety follow-up. In every dose of vaccine, 300 ug of mutant IDH1 20-mer peptide was given alongside topical imiquimod. Regarding this clone: Its antigen is as yet unknown.

Clones were read by immunoSEQ multiplex PCR, and TCRdb kept only the in-frame ones, dropping some. This table holds fewer than 45,000 clones, 75% to 90% found once. The clonotype comes from a man aged 35 to 55 with glioma. J is TRBJ2-2 and V is TRBV19, with 12 nucleotides matching TRBD2. This sample comprised PBMCs, obtained from a glioma patient whose treatment included an IDH1 peptide vaccine. Here the CDR3 reads CAISSGGAVGELFF. For the CDR3, the DNA is TGTGCCATATCTAGCGGGGGGGCTGTCGGGGAGCTGTTTTTT. The full variable domain, its missing parts supplied by reference TRBV19 and TRBJ2-2, is DGGITQSPKYLFRKEGQNVTLSCEQNLNHDAMYWYRQDPGQGLRLIYYSQIVNDFQKGDIAEGYSVSREKKESFPLTVTSAQKNPTAFYLCAISSGGAVGELFFGEGSRLTVL.